The rows below give T cell receptor beta chains drawn from one sample of a study of shared clonotypes between healthy human individuals. The method was immunoSEQ multiplex PCR; TCRdb's version includes in-frame clones alone and lacks a portion of them. The data contain 950,000 to 1,100,000 clones, approximately 68% of them singletons. Sequencing used memory CD4+ T cells sorted from blood. Source of these receptors: a man younger than 30 in good health. Each CDR3 is given with its conserved first and last residue. A row's size may be missing; if present it is once, few, many or a size class.

V gene	clone size	J gene	CDR3 protein
TRBV7-6	-	TRBJ1-2	CASSLGTGPVSPGYTF
TRBV5-1	-	TRBJ1-1	CASSLFNPGNTEAFF
TRBV7-9	-	TRBJ2-3	CASSFGLAGSTSTDTQYF
TRBV7-8	-	TRBJ1-1	CASSFVRALGNTEAFF
TRBV5-1	-	TRBJ1-3	CASSAQEGGTIYF
TRBV19	-	TRBJ1-1	CASSNRGEAFF
TRBV7-2	once	-	CASSLGVGRAEQYF
TRBV19	-	TRBJ2-3	CASSRRIDTQYF
TRBV5-6	-	TRBJ2-3	CASSLEVGTDTQYF
TRBV11-2	-	TRBJ2-2	CASRTPLEFGELFF
TRBV30	-	TRBJ2-7	CAWSVDAYEQYF
TRBV11-2	-	TRBJ2-7	CASSTTSGGYLGGEQYF
TRBV7-2	-	TRBJ2-3	CASSTLVLPYTQYF
TRBV5-6	-	TRBJ2-1	CASSSGLGYNEQFF
TRBV7-6	-	TRBJ2-5	CASSTAGLSYQETQYF
TRBV7-8	-	TRBJ1-1	CASSPYTEAFF
TRBV28	few	TRBJ2-5	CASMASKETQYF
TRBV5-4	-	TRBJ2-5	CASMGREKGSETQYF
TRBV30	few	TRBJ1-6	CAWGGEGSNSPLHF
TRBV14	-	TRBJ2-7	CASSSGTGFGSYEQYF
TRBV5-1	-	TRBJ2-3	CASSLEGLAATDTQYF
TRBV20-1	few	TRBJ2-5	CSAVWETQYF
TRBV19	once	TRBJ1-1	CASSIAGAPGEAFF
TRBV30	few	TRBJ1-1	CAWNRGGGTEAFF
TRBV29-1	few	TRBJ1-6	CSVVLGTGLNSPLHF
TRBV9	-	TRBJ1-6	CASSAGTDGSPLHF
TRBV30	-	TRBJ1-1	CAWSGGQNTEAFF
TRBV11-2	-	TRBJ2-3	CASRRGASGETDTQYF
TRBV6-5	-	TRBJ2-7	CASSRGGQVSGEQYF